The 14 T cell receptor beta chains given below trace back to one sample, sequenced in a study of B cell selection in AIRE deficiency. Profiled with immunoSEQ multiplex PCR; TCRdb holds only in-frame clones, not every one. This sample carries over 20,000 clones, 80% to 95% of them seen once, and the ten largest clones take about 1.5%. Sorted regulatory T cells were CD4-positive, CD25-high and CD127-low or negative. The specimen was CD4+CD25+ Tregs sorted from PBMCs. The receptors stem from a human donor in good health.

V is TRBV2 and J is TRBJ1-3, with a weak D call TRBD1 (5 bases). Germline V gene sequence: CDR1 SNHLY, CDR2 FYNNEI. This CDR3 spans 11 amino acids. Trimming cost V 8 bases and J 6 bases, with 8 bases left between them. The CDR3 DNA is TGTGCCAGCGGCAGGGAAAACACCATATATTTT. Translation: CASGRENTIYF. Full variable domain (rest looked up from reference TRBV2 and TRBJ1-3): EPEVTQTPSHQVTQMGQEVILRCVPISNHLYFYWYRQILGQKVEFLVSFYNNEISEKSEIFDDQFSVERPDGSNFTLKIRSTKLEDSAMYFCASGRENTIYFGEGSWLTVV.

The chain joins TRBV6-1 to TRBJ2-1; D call uncertain. The germline CDR1 and CDR2 sequences are MNHNS and SASEGT. The CDR3 spans 11 residues. CDR3 nucleotides: TGTGCGGGTGGATACTACAATGAGCAGTTCTTC. It is translated as CAGGYYNEQFF.

The V and J genes are TRBV7-6 and TRBJ1-1, with D perhaps matching TRBD1 (6 bases). CDR3 length equals 14 residues. Germline CDR1 and CDR2: SGHVS and FNYEAQ. V was cut by 4 bases and J by 3 bases, with 12 bases left in between. CDR3 residues: CASSSGTIYTEAFF. The CDR3 DNA follows: TGTGCCAGCAGCTCCGGGACAATATACACTGAAGCTTTCTTT.

The rearrangement joins TRBV6-1 to TRBJ1-1, with TRBD1 matching 7 bases. The CDR3 length is 13 residues. Germline values: CDR1 MNHNS, CDR2 SASEGT. V dropped 10 bases and J dropped 0; count of bases not matched to a gene: 5. CDR3: CATRGQVNTEAFF. The CDR3 DNA is TGTGCCACGCGAGGACAGGTGAACACTGAAGCTTTCTTT.

The chain is built from TRBV15 and TRBJ2-1; D is possibly TRBD1 (6 bases). The CDR3 is 14 amino acids. CDR1 LNHNV and CDR2 YYDKDF come from the germline V gene (reference sequence). V was cut by 0 bases and J by 8 bases, with 11 bases left in between. The DNA of the CDR3 is TGTGCCACCAGCAGAGAGGTGGGACAATATGAGCAGTTCTTC. It specifies CATSREVGQYEQFF.

The CDR3 protein is CASSEGSYEQYF. Here the CDR3 DNA reads TGTGCCAGCAGTGAGGGCAGCTACGAGCAGTACTTC. The rearrangement uses TRBV2 and TRBJ2-7; D not resolved. Germline CDR1 and CDR2: SNHLY and FYNNEI. V was trimmed by 3 bases and J by 3 bases, leaving 6 bases between them. There are 12 residues in the CDR3.

V gene TRBV6-1 combines with J gene TRBJ1-1; tentatively, D is TRBD1 (5 bases). Looked up from germline, CDR1 is MNHNS and CDR2 is SASEGT. The CDR3 is made up of 13 amino acids. Trimming took off 7 bases at V and 5 bases at J, with 14 bases between the two ends. The CDR3 DNA sequence: TGTGCCAGCACCCCCGGGGGAGGAACTGAAGCTTTCTTT. Translated, it gives CASTPGGGTEAFF.

The chain links TRBV4-1 to TRBJ2-3, with a tentative D call TRBD2 (6 bases). The CDR3 is made up of 16 amino acids. Germline V gene data show CDR1 as MGHRA and CDR2 as YSYEKL. The V end was cut by 0 bases, the J end by 2 bases, with 12 bases between. DNA for the CDR3: TGCGCCAGCAGCCAAGAAGGCGGGATTTCCACAGATACGCAGTATTTT. Protein product: CASSQEGGISTDTQYF.

Only one count was recorded for this clone. The rearrangement links TRBV5-1 to TRBJ1-1, with a tentative D call TRBD1 (5 bases). Trimming removed 4 bases from V and 5 bases from J, with 18 bases in between. This CDR3 spans 15 amino acids. Germline lookup yields CDR1 SGHRS and CDR2 YFSETQ. This CDR3 reads CASSEASGLRTEAFF. As DNA, the CDR3 is TGCGCCAGCAGCGAGGCGTCGGGACTTCGGACTGAAGCTTTCTTT. Together with reference TRBV5-1 and TRBJ1-1, the CDR3 gives the full variable domain: KAGVTQTPRYLIKTRGQQVTLSCSPISGHRSVSWYQQTPGQGLQFLFEYFSETQRNKGNFPGRFSGRQFSNSRSEMNVSTLELGDSALYLCASSEASGLRTEAFFGQGTRLTVV.

The chain has TRBV5-4 and TRBJ1-1; D remains ambiguous. The germline gives CDR1 SGHNT, CDR2 YYREEE (reference sequence). The CDR3 has 13 residues. The V and J ends lost 0 bases and 0 bases respectively, with 3 bases between them. The CDR3 bases are TGTGCCAGCAGCTTGGAGCTGAACACTGAAGCTTTCTTT. This codes for CASSLELNTEAFF. The complete variable domain, with remaining parts taken from reference TRBV5-4 and TRBJ1-1, reads ETGVTQSPTHLIKTRGQQVTLRCSSQSGHNTVSWYQQALGQGPQFIFQYYREEENGRGNFPPRFSGLQFPNYSSELNVNALELDDSALYLCASSLELNTEAFFGQGTRLTVV.

The chain recombines TRBV7-9 with TRBJ2-7; a possible D gene is TRBD2 (5 bases). V lost 6 bases to trimming and J lost 2 bases, with 11 bases between them. The CDR3 extends over 13 amino acids. Looked up from germline, CDR1 is SEHNR and CDR2 is FQNEAQ (reference sequence). The CDR3 protein is CASSSSGTYEQYF. The CDR3 DNA reads as TGTGCCAGCAGTTCGAGCGGAACCTACGAGCAGTACTTC.

V and J are TRBV18 and TRBJ2-1; 7 bases are shared with TRBD1. With 5 bases clipped from V and 4 bases from J, the junction kept 8 bases outside the gene matches. This CDR3 spans 15 amino acids. CDR1 KGHSH and CDR2 LQKENI come from the germline V gene. The CDR3 here is CASSSTGDGYNEQFF. CDR3 DNA: TGTGCCAGCTCATCCACAGGGGATGGGTACAATGAGCAGTTCTTC.

This chain links TRBV7-9 with TRBJ1-1; D is unclear. CDR3 length: 14 amino acids. Germline CDR1 is SEHNR and CDR2 is FQNEAQ (reference sequence). V was pared by 2 bases and J by 5 bases, with 12 bases between. This chain's CDR3 is CASSLYETRTEAFF. The CDR3 DNA reads as TGTGCCAGCAGCTTATACGAAACGAGGACTGAAGCTTTCTTT.

The CDR3 loop reads CSVRASLTDTQYF. In nucleotides, the CDR3 is TGCAGCGTGAGGGCTAGCCTCACAGATACGCAGTATTTT. The chain recombines TRBV29-1 with TRBJ2-3; weak D call: TRBD2 (5 bases). Between the trimmed V and J ends, which lost 6 bases and 2 bases, there was a span of 12 bases. The CDR3 has 13 amino acids. Germline assignment: CDR1 SQVTM and CDR2 ANQGSEA.